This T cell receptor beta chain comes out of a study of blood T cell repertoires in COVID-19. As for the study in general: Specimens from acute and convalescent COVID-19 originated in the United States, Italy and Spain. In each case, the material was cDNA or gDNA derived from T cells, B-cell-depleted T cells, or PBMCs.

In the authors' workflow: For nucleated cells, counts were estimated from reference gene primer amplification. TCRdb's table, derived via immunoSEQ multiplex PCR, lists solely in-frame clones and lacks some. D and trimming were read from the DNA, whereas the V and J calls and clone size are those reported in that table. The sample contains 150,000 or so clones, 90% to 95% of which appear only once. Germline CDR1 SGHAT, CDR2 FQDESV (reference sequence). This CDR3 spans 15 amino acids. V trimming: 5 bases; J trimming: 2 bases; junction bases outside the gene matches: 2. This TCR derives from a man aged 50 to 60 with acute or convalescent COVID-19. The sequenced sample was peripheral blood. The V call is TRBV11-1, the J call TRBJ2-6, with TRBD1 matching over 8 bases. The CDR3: CASSTGGAGANVLTF. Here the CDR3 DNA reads TGTGCCAGCAGCACAGGGGGAGCTGGGGCCAACGTCCTGACTTTC.